Listed here is a single T cell receptor beta chain. Its antigen is still unknown. The data were produced by immunoSEQ multiplex PCR, yet TCRdb's version contains in-frame clones alone and is incomplete. Among approximately 210,000 clones listed, approximately 94% were seen once. This entry comes from a study of T cell responses to AZD1222 COVID-19 vaccine. This CDR3 has 15 residues. With V trimmed by 0 bases and J by 6 bases, 7 bases remained unmatched. The V gene's germline CDR1 is MRHNA and CDR2 SNTAGT. Study observations and caveats: In all cases, repertoires were sampled only after the peak T cell response. Vaccine-related CD4 TCRs covered spike, predominating at 160-218 and 743-854. Donors were largely white British and mainly female; clonal diversity was possibly underestimated. Just six people given AZD1222 tested seropositive at baseline.

The specimen was peripheral blood, collected 28 days after the second dose of the MenACWY control vaccine. This TCR was sampled from an adult who received the MenACWY meningococcal vaccine as a control. This chain joins TRBV6-4 and TRBJ1-2; 7 nucleotides match TRBD1. The CDR3 sequence is CASSDSGRGFHGYTF. The CDR3 coding sequence is TGTGCCAGCAGTGACTCGGGCAGGGGGTTCCATGGCTACACCTTC.